Shown below are 22 T cell receptor beta chains from a single sample sequenced in a study of T-cell memory formation after mild COVID-19. TCRdb processed the 5' RACE reads anew with MiXCR; each CDR3 protein has one entry. Here the sample spans about 190,000 distinct CDR3 sequences, around 25% being singletons. The sequenced sample consisted of PBMCs or a T cell subset sorted from them (not recorded which). Receptors originate from an adult woman who had mild COVID-19 (a few samples of this study predate the infection). Cell type and time point are not known.

The chain recombines TRBV7-9 with TRBJ1-2; D possibly corresponds to TRBD1 (5 bases). CDR3 size: 15 residues. Trimming took 0 bases from V and 3 from J, leaving 11 bases between them. In germline, CDR1 is SEHNR, CDR2 FQNEAQ (reference sequence). The CDR3 DNA follows: TGTGCCAGCAGCTTAGCACTCGGGGCAGACTATGGCTACACCTTC. It codes for CASSLALGADYGYTF.

J is TRBJ2-5 and V is TRBV12-3 or TRBV12-4; 10 bases are shared with TRBD1. CDR3 length: 15 amino acids. J lost 5 bases, V lost 6 bases, and 9 bases had no gene match. The CDR3 nucleotides read TGTGCCAGCAGGCCGGGACAGGGGATATGGGAGACCCAGTACTTC. Translating gives CASRPGQGIWETQYF.

The chain links TRBV4-2 to TRBJ2-1; no reliable D call. This CDR3 region has 12 residues. The germline gives CDR1 LGHNA, CDR2 YNFKEQ. Trimming took 0 bases from V and 10 from J, leaving 7 bases between them. The CDR3 DNA reads TGTGCCAGCAGCCAAGATTTGGCAGAGCAGTTCTTC. This gives the protein CASSQDLAEQFF.

The rearrangement links TRBV24-1 to TRBJ2-7, with D unclear. The CDR3 length is 15 residues. Germline V gene lookup returns CDR1 KGHDR and CDR2 SFDVKD. Trimming cost V 1 base and J 0 bases, with 9 bases left between them. The CDR3 sequence: CATSDFPTASYEQYF. The CDR3, as DNA: TGTGCCACCAGTGATTTCCCGACGGCCTCCTACGAGCAGTACTTC.

This clonotype was counted between two and nine times. The genes are TRBV5-1 and TRBJ1-2, with D possibly TRBD1 on 5 matching bases. The V gene's germline CDR1 is SGHRS and CDR2 YFSETQ. The CDR3 extends over 15 amino acids. The V and J ends lost 6 bases and 4 bases respectively, with 19 bases between them. CDR3 sequence (DNA): TGCGCCAGCACCGAAACCGGGACTGCCTTCTATGGCTACACCTTC. It translates to CASTETGTAFYGYTF.

The gene calls are TRBV4-1 and TRBJ2-1; 8 bases are a match to TRBD2. This CDR3 contains 16 residues. Germline loops: CDR1 MGHRA, CDR2 YSYEKL. V was pared by 0 bases and J by 4 bases, with 5 bases of the junction left unmatched. As DNA, the CDR3 is TGCGCCAGCAGCCAAGATACCGGGGGGGGTTACAATGAGCAGTTCTTC. Residues: CASSQDTGGGYNEQFF.

This clonotype was seen only a few times. The rearrangement links TRBV18 to TRBJ2-5, with D possibly matching TRBD2 (6 bases). The CDR3 is 14 residues long. Germline CDR1 and CDR2: KGHSH and LQKENI. V was cut by 6 bases and J by 1 base, with 12 bases left in between. CDR3 sequence (DNA): TGTGCCAGCTCCTACGGGACTCTCCAAGAGACCCAGTACTTC. It specifies CASSYGTLQETQYF.

The rearrangement joins TRBV20-1 to TRBJ1-3; 7 nucleotides agree with TRBD1. Germline CDR1 reads DFQATT; CDR2 reads SNEGSKA (reference sequence). V shed 6 bases and J 11 bases; nucleotides not matched to a gene: 10. This CDR3 is 12 amino acids long. The CDR3: CSATGQARAIYF. The DNA of the CDR3 is TGCAGTGCAACCGGACAGGCTCGCGCCATATATTTT.

The V call is TRBV23-1, the J call TRBJ2-6; D remains ambiguous. TRBV23-1 is known as an ORF, though its function is uncertain. The V and J ends lost 4 bases and 0 bases respectively, with 13 bases between them. The CDR3 runs to 17 residues. CDR3 in amino acids: CASSLRTASSGANVLTF. Here the CDR3 DNA reads TGCGCCAGCAGTCTCAGGACGGCGAGCTCTGGGGCCAACGTCCTGACTTTC.

The sample holds a few counts of this clonotype. V is TRBV7-2 and J is TRBJ2-3; 8 nucleotides line up with TRBD2. There are 15 residues in the CDR3. Germline CDR1 is SGHTA and CDR2 is FQGNSA. J gave up 7 bases and V 5 bases, and 11 bases lay outside the gene matches. CDR3 loop: CASSPGGRKGNTQYF. The CDR3 DNA sequence: TGTGCCAGCAGCCCGGGGGGGCGAAAAGGGAATACGCAGTATTTT.

Only a few counts were recorded for this clonotype. This chain joins TRBV7-6 and TRBJ2-5; D is perhaps TRBD2 (5 bases). Germline values: CDR1 SGHVS, CDR2 FNYEAQ. CDR3 length: 16 residues. Trimming took 5 bases from V and 2 from J, leaving 18 bases between them. The CDR3: CASSQSGGFLQETQYF. The CDR3 region has the DNA TGTGCCAGCAGCCAAAGCGGCGGGTTCCTTCAAGAGACCCAGTACTTC.

This clonotype was counted between two and nine times. The rearrangement uses TRBV7-9 and TRBJ2-1; 12 nucleotides match TRBD2. V was clipped by 7 bases and J by 5 bases; unmatched bases: 6. Germline CDR1 SEHNR, CDR2 FQNEAQ (reference sequence). This CDR3 spans 15 amino acids. The CDR3: CASNIGLAGNNEQFF. CDR3 DNA sequence: TGTGCCAGCAACATAGGACTAGCGGGAAACAATGAGCAGTTCTTC.

The chain has TRBV9 and TRBJ2-3; D ambiguous. CDR1 SGDLS and CDR2 YYNGEE come from the germline V gene. This CDR3 has 15 amino acids. Trimming left V 3 bases short and J 2 bases short, with 13 bases between. The DNA for the CDR3 is TGTGCCAGCAGCGCCTATCCGACCGTCACAGATACGCAGTATTTT. As protein: CASSAYPTVTDTQYF.

This clonotype came up a few times. The V and J genes are TRBV7-2 and TRBJ2-7; TRBD1 matches at 8 bases. V was pared by 1 base and J by 6 bases, with 5 bases of the junction left unmatched. Germline V gene data show CDR1 as SGHTA and CDR2 as FQGNSA. The CDR3 spans 14 residues. The CDR3 protein is CASSLGQGMGEQYF. The CDR3 bases are TGTGCCAGCAGCTTAGGACAGGGGATGGGCGAGCAGTACTTC.

In this sample, this clonotype turned up a few times. V gene TRBV28 combines with J gene TRBJ2-7, with D perhaps matching TRBD1 (6 bases). Trimming took off 5 bases at V and 2 bases at J, with 13 bases between the two ends. The CDR3 runs 14 residues. Germline lookup yields CDR1 MDHEN and CDR2 SYDVKM. CDR3: CASSPPQGPYEQYF. The CDR3 DNA reads as TGTGCCAGCAGTCCCCCCCAGGGGCCCTACGAGCAGTACTTC.

This clonotype has a handful of counts. J is TRBJ2-5 and V is TRBV7-6; 7 positions match TRBD2. Germline values: CDR1 SGHVS, CDR2 FNYEAQ. CDR3 size: 16 residues. V lost 1 base, J lost 2 bases, and 7 bases stayed unmatched. The CDR3 loop is CASSLVSPAGQETQYF. The DNA for the CDR3 is TGTGCCAGCAGCTTAGTAAGTCCAGCGGGGCAAGAGACCCAGTACTTC.

In nucleotides, the CDR3 is TGCGCCAGCGGACCCGGGACAGCATCATACGAGCAGTACTTC. Its protein is CASGPGTASYEQYF. The rearrangement uses TRBV5-1 and TRBJ2-7, with 7 bases identical to TRBD1. Looked up from germline, CDR1 is SGHRS and CDR2 is YFSETQ. V gave up 7 bases and J gave up 4 bases; unmatched junction bases: 11. This CDR3 contains 14 residues.

This clonotype has a handful of counts. The chain has TRBV7-9 and TRBJ2-5, with D unclear. The CDR3 is 13 residues long. V was cut by 5 bases and J by 5 bases, with 12 bases left in between. Germline V gives CDR1 SEHNR, CDR2 FQNEAQ (reference sequence). The CDR3 spells CASSPATPETQYF. The CDR3 region has the DNA TGTGCCAGCAGCCCCGCGACGCCGGAGACCCAGTACTTC.

CDR3 nucleotide sequence: TGTGCCAGCAGCCTTGGGACAACCAGGCTGTTTTTT. Protein: CASSLGTTRLFF. The chain is built from TRBV2 and TRBJ2-2; maybe TRBD1 (6 bases). The V end lost 6 bases, the J end lost 13 bases, and 15 bases lay between the germline ends. CDR1 and CDR2 from the germline V gene are SNHLY and FYNNEI. The CDR3 spans 12 residues.

The chain links TRBV12-3 or TRBV12-4 to TRBJ1-5; tentatively, D is TRBD1 (5 bases). The CDR3 length is 15 residues. V was cut by 3 bases and J by 7 bases, with 16 bases left in between. As DNA, the CDR3 is TGTGCCAGCAGTTTGAGGGGCGGTTCCGGCCAGCCCCAGCATTTT. Encoded protein: CASSLRGGSGQPQHF.

The sample holds a few counts of this clonotype. The gene calls are TRBV29-1 and TRBJ2-3, with D unresolved. V was clipped by 3 bases and J by 2 bases, with 6 bases between them. CDR1 is SQVTM and CDR2 is ANQGSEA in the germline V gene. The CDR3 extends over 12 amino acids. The CDR3 region is CSVEGYTDTQYF. CDR3 sequence (DNA): TGCAGCGTTGAGGGATACACAGATACGCAGTATTTT.

Only a few counts were recorded for this clonotype. V gene TRBV29-1 combines with J gene TRBJ2-1; no clear D. Trimming cost V 5 bases and J 9 bases, with 17 bases left between them. The CDR3 consists of 13 residues. CDR1 and CDR2 from the germline V gene are SQVTM and ANQGSEA. This CDR3 reads CSVFVFSRGEQFF. In nucleotides, the CDR3 is TGCAGCGTTTTTGTCTTCAGTAGAGGTGAGCAGTTCTTC.